The present TCR beta chain was sequenced within a study of cytomegalovirus exposure and HLA in healthy donors. The PCR had 60 Vbeta and 13 Jbeta primers. Libraries were prepared by immunoSEQ multiplex PCR; TCRdb keeps only in-frame clonotypes and omits some of them. The table records 140,000 or so clones, roughly three quarters of them present only once. This CDR3 has 15 amino acids. Per the germline V gene, CDR1 is SGHRS and CDR2 is YFSETQ. Trimming removed 1 base from V and 6 bases from J, with 11 bases in between. The V and J genes are TRBV5-1 and TRBJ1-6, with D uncertain. This receptor was obtained from a woman aged 40-49 years in good health and CMV-seronegative. The specimen was PBMCs. The CDR3 DNA follows: TGCGCCAGCAGCTTGTTTACAGACACTAATTCACCCCTCCACTTT. It yields the protein CASSLFTDTNSPLHF.